The rows below give T cell receptor beta chains drawn from one sample of a study of T-cell memory formation after mild COVID-19. TCRdb ran MiXCR on the 5' RACE reads and lists one entry per CDR3 protein. The table has a few hundred thousand distinct CDR3 sequences, roughly 20% seen once; the top ten hold about 8.7%. Sequenced sample: PBMCs or a T cell subset sorted from them (not recorded which). These receptor sequences come from an adult woman who had mild COVID-19 (a few samples of this study predate the infection). Cell type and time point are not known. The CDR3 runs from the conserved cysteine through the conserved F or W. D genes are given only for firm matches. Clone sizes are given selectively: once, few, many, or a class where the clone is expanded.

d_gene,abundance,j_gene,v_gene,CDR3nt,CDR3aa
TRBD1,few,TRBJ2-1,TRBV7-6,TGTGCCAGCAGCTCTTTGGACAGGGGCGAAAATGAGCAGTTCTTC,CASSSLDRGENEQFF
TRBD1,.,TRBJ2-1,TRBV24-1,TGTGCCACCTGCGGACAGGGGGCTAGTGAGCAGTTCTTC,CATCGQGASEQFF
TRBD1,.,TRBJ2-5,TRBV6-5,TGTGCCAGCAGTTACTGGGGGACAGGGGGGGAGACCCAGTACTTC,CASSYWGTGGETQYF
TRBD1,few,TRBJ2-5,TRBV3-1,TGTGCCAGCAGCCAAGATGGGACAGGGGCTCGAGAGACCCAGTACTTC,CASSQDGTGARETQYF
TRBD1,.,TRBJ2-7,TRBV9,TGTGCCAGCAGTGTGGGGGACAGGCCCTACGAGCAGTACTTC,CASSVGDRPYEQYF
TRBD1,.,TRBJ1-5,TRBV11-2,TGTGCCAGCAGCTTAGCAGGACAGGGGATCAATCAGCCCCAGCATTTT,CASSLAGQGINQPQHF
TRBD1,few,TRBJ2-3,TRBV20-1,TGCAGTGCCAGAGGGCAGGGGGCCGGTGGTACAGATACGCAGTATTTT,CSARGQGAGGTDTQYF
.,.,TRBJ1-1,TRBV4-1,TGCGCCAGCAGCCAGGGACCCCTGGGTACTGAAGCTTTCTTT,CASSQGPLGTEAFF
TRBD2,.,TRBJ2-1,TRBV6-6,TGTGCCAGCAGTTACAAGGCGGGAGTAGAACATGAGCAGTTCTTC,CASSYKAGVEHEQFF
TRBD1,.,TRBJ2-2,TRBV7-6,TGTGCCAGCAGCTCCGTGGGACAGGGGAAGATCGGGGAGCTGTTTTTT,CASSSVGQGKIGELFF
TRBD2,.,TRBJ2-2,TRBV12-3/TRBV12-4,TGTGCCAGCAGACCCGGACTAGCAATGAACACCGGGGAGCTGTTTTTT,CASRPGLAMNTGELFF
.,.,TRBJ1-1,TRBV6-5,TGTGCCAGCAGTTACGAGAGTTGGAGCACTGAAGCTTTCTTT,CASSYESWSTEAFF
.,.,TRBJ2-3,TRBV9,TGTGCCAGCAGCGTAAGTAGCGCCCTCGCAGATACGCAGTATTTT,CASSVSSALADTQYF
.,.,TRBJ2-7,TRBV20-1,TGCAGTGCTAGCGGGGGAGGAGGCAGATCCTACGAGCAGTACTTC,CSASGGGGRSYEQYF
.,many,TRBJ1-2,TRBV12-3/TRBV12-4,TGTGCCAGCAGCCTAGGAGGCGGCTACACCTTC,CASSLGGGYTF
.,.,TRBJ1-2,TRBV19,TGTGCCAGTAGTATGCTGATGACAGGAGGCTACACCTTC,CASSMLMTGGYTF
.,.,TRBJ2-1,TRBV7-8,TGTGCCAGCAGCCGCGTTTTCTTGGACTACAATGAGCAGTTCTTC,CASSRVFLDYNEQFF
TRBD1,once,TRBJ1-1,TRBV6-5,TGTGCCAGCAGGGCGCACACAGGGGGCAACACTGAAGCTTTCTTT,CASRAHTGGNTEAFF
.,.,TRBJ1-2,TRBV3-1,TGTGCCAGCAGCCAATCGACAGGAGGGAACTATGGCTACACCTTC,CASSQSTGGNYGYTF
.,.,TRBJ1-1,TRBV12-3/TRBV12-4,TGTGCCAGCAAGCGGGCAGGGGACACTGAAGCTTTCTTT,CASKRAGDTEAFF
.,few,TRBJ1-1,TRBV18,TGTGCCAGCTCACCTACCCCCCCTCTTGAAGCTTTCTTT,CASSPTPPLEAFF
.,.,TRBJ2-4,TRBV10-3,TGTGCCATCAGTGAAGGGGTTCTAGCCAAAAACATTCAGTACTTC,CAISEGVLAKNIQYF